These T cell receptor beta chains were read from a single sample in a study of blood T cell repertoires in COVID-19. Generated by immunoSEQ multiplex PCR, the TCRdb table keeps only in-frame clones and is missing some. This table has some 69,000 clones, 80% to 90% appearing once. Sample: peripheral blood. The receptors were sampled from a woman in her 70s with acute or convalescent COVID-19. Both conserved end residues are part of each CDR3. The D gene is left open where the match is weak. Where a row states a size, it is once, few, many or the class of an expanded clone; other rows omit it.

TRBD2	TRBV18	TRBJ2-7	-	TGTGCCAGCTCACCCCTAGGACTAGCGGGAGGGTTTTCCCCATTGTACGAGCAGTACTTC	CASSPLGLAGGFSPLYEQYF
-	TRBV18	TRBJ1-6	-	TGTGCCAGCTCCCAGGGATCGAACTCCTATAATTCACCCCTCCACTTT	CASSQGSNSYNSPLHF
TRBD2	TRBV5-1	TRBJ2-3	-	TGCGCCAGCAGCCTGCTAGCGGGAGTGGGCACAGATACGCAGTATTTT	CASSLLAGVGTDTQYF
TRBD1	TRBV5-6	TRBJ1-3	-	TGTGCCAGCAGCCCCTACAGGGGGACAATCCTAGGAAACACCATATATTTT	CASSPYRGTILGNTIYF
TRBD2	TRBV7-6	TRBJ2-5	-	TGTGCCAGCAGCTTAGGGACTAGCGGGAGGGCCGCAGAGACCCAGTACTTC	CASSLGTSGRAAETQYF
TRBD2	TRBV4-2	TRBJ2-1	-	TGTGCCAGCAGCCAGGAGACTAGCGGGAGGTGGAATGAGCAGTTCTTC	CASSQETSGRWNEQFF
-	TRBV7-8	TRBJ1-4	-	TGTGCCAGCAGCTTAGATTTATCCGGAGGGGTGCGAGAAAAACTGTTTTTT	CASSLDLSGGVREKLFF
TRBD1	TRBV28	TRBJ2-7	many	TGTGCCAGCACCACCCCCCGACAGGGGGCGTCGGTGGAGCAGTACTTC	CASTTPRQGASVEQYF
-	TRBV7-8	TRBJ1-5	-	TGTGCCAGCAGCTCGCAGGGCTGGGGCAATCAGCCCCAGCATTTT	CASSSQGWGNQPQHF
-	TRBV15	TRBJ1-4	-	TGTGCCACCAGCAGACTAGCACCTAATGAAAAACTGTTTTTT	CATSRLAPNEKLFF
-	TRBV21-1	TRBJ1-2	-	TGTGCCAGCAGCAAACAGAGAAAGGACAGGCTCTATGGCTACACCTTC	CASSKQRKDRLYGYTF
TRBD1	TRBV10-1	TRBJ2-4	-	TGCGCCAGCCCAGTTGAGAGGGACAGGGGGCCGGTGGACATTCAGTACTTC	CASPVERDRGPVDIQYF
TRBD1	TRBV7-8	TRBJ1-6	-	TGTGCCAGCAGCCCCCGGACAGGGGGCTCCTATAATTCACCCCTCCACTTT	CASSPRTGGSYNSPLHF
-	TRBV7-2	TRBJ1-5	-	TGTGCCAGCAGCTTAGGTCGGACAGCGAATCAGCCCCAGCATTTT	CASSLGRTANQPQHF
-	TRBV7-9	TRBJ1-1	-	TGTGCCAGCAGCGGCCAGGCCCTGAACACTGAAGCTTTCTTT	CASSGQALNTEAFF
TRBD2	TRBV19	TRBJ2-7	many	TGTGCCAGTAGTAGGCAAGACCCGGGACTAGCGGGAAACGAGCAGTACTTC	CASSRQDPGLAGNEQYF
TRBD2	TRBV10-2	TRBJ2-1	-	TGCGCCAGCAGTCGACTAGCGGGAGGAGGCGATGAGCAGTTCTTC	CASSRLAGGGDEQFF
TRBD2	TRBV6-5	TRBJ2-1	few	TGTGCCAGCAGTTACGGGCTAGCGGGAGGATTCAATGAGCAGTTCTTC	CASSYGLAGGFNEQFF
-	TRBV27	TRBJ2-3	-	TGTGCCAGCAGTTTATCAGCGGCTAGCACAGATACGCAGTATTTT	CASSLSAASTDTQYF
TRBD1	TRBV6-5	TRBJ2-5	once	TGTGCCAGCAGTTACGGGACAGGGTCTTATGAGACCCAGTACTTC	CASSYGTGSYETQYF
TRBD1	TRBV19	TRBJ1-1	-	TGTGCCAGTAGTCCAAGGACAGGGCTAATGAACACTGAAGCTTTCTTT	CASSPRTGLMNTEAFF
TRBD1	TRBV6-5	TRBJ1-1	-	TGTGCCAGCAGTCGCCGACAGGGGAACACTGAAGCTTTCTTT	CASSRRQGNTEAFF
TRBD2	TRBV24-1	TRBJ2-3	once	TGTGCCACCAAGGATAGCGGGGGGGCCACAGATACGCAGTATTTT	CATKDSGGATDTQYF
-	TRBV6-5	TRBJ1-5	-	TGTGCCAGCTGGGGGGAGACGGGGGGGGGACAGCCCCAGCATTTT	CASWGETGGGQPQHF
TRBD2	TRBV27	TRBJ2-1	-	TGTGCCAGCAGTCCTTACGGACTAGGTCGGGACAATGAGCAGTTCTTC	CASSPYGLGRDNEQFF
-	TRBV6-5	TRBJ2-7	-	TGTGCCAGCAAGAAGGACACCAGCTCCTACGAGCAGTACTTC	CASKKDTSSYEQYF
-	TRBV29-1	TRBJ2-7	-	TGCAGCGTTGAACGCGCTTCCGGGAGCGGGTACGAGCAGTACTTC	CSVERASGSGYEQYF
-	TRBV11-3	TRBJ2-7	-	TGTGCCAGCAGTTCCCCCCCCCAGGGTTTTACCTACGAGCAGTACTTC	CASSSPPQGFTYEQYF
-	TRBV9	TRBJ1-6	-	TGTGCCAGCAGCGTGGGGAGCTCCTATAATTCACCCCTCCACTTT	CASSVGSSYNSPLHF
TRBD1	TRBV28	TRBJ2-7	-	TGTGCCAGCAGTTTTGCTGGGACAGGATCCTACGAGCAGTACTTC	CASSFAGTGSYEQYF
TRBD2	TRBV5-1	TRBJ2-3	-	TGCGCCAGCAGCTGGGGGACTAGCGGGAGAAGCACAGATACGCAGTATTTT	CASSWGTSGRSTDTQYF
-	TRBV11-3	TRBJ1-4	-	TGTGCCAGCAGCCCGGGTCCGAGGGAAAAACTGTTTTTT	CASSPGPREKLFF
-	TRBV30	TRBJ2-7	-	TGTGCCTGGATCGACCCGGGACAACTATACGAGCAGTACTTC	CAWIDPGQLYEQYF
-	TRBV5-4	TRBJ2-2	-	TGTGCCAGCAGCCTGAACACCGGGGAGCTGTTTTTT	CASSLNTGELFF
-	TRBV4-1	TRBJ1-1	few	TGCGCCAGCAGCCAGGGTTGGGGGCTCCAGGCTTTCTTT	CASSQGWGLQAFF
-	TRBV4-1	TRBJ1-5	few	TGCGCCAGCAGCCAAGTGGTGACAGCGTACGGTAGCCTATATAGCAATCAGCCCCAGCATTTT	CASSQVVTAYGSLYSNQPQHF
-	TRBV12-3/TRBV12-4	TRBJ1-2	-	TGTGCCAGCAGTTTCCGCCGGGGTTATGGCTACACCTTC	CASSFRRGYGYTF
-	TRBV5-1	TRBJ1-3	-	TGCGCCAGCAGCGAGGGAAACACCATATATTTT	CASSEGNTIYF
-	TRBV16	TRBJ2-1	-	TGTGCCAGCAGCCAATCGGAGGCCTATAGCAGCAATGAGCAGTTCTTC	CASSQSEAYSSNEQFF
TRBD1	TRBV6-5	TRBJ1-4	-	TGTGCCAGCAGTTGGGGTGACAGGGGAAATGAAAAACTGTTTTTT	CASSWGDRGNEKLFF
TRBD2	TRBV7-2	TRBJ2-1	-	TGTGCCAGCAGCATCGGACTAGCGGGTAAGCAGTTCTTC	CASSIGLAGKQFF
-	TRBV6-6	TRBJ2-7	-	TGTGCCAGCAGTTACTCACAGGTCCACGAGCAGTACTTC	CASSYSQVHEQYF
TRBD1	TRBV11-2	TRBJ1-4	-	TGTGCCAGCAGCTTCCTATTTCGGACAGGGCTTAATGAAAAACTGTTTTTT	CASSFLFRTGLNEKLFF
TRBD2	TRBV7-2	TRBJ2-7	-	TGTGCCAGCATGTATGAACTAGCGGGAAATTACGAGCAGTACTTC	CASMYELAGNYEQYF
TRBD1	TRBV24-1	TRBJ1-5	-	TGTGCCACCAGTGATTCCGGGACAGGGGGTCAGCCCCAGCATTTT	CATSDSGTGGQPQHF
-	TRBV9	TRBJ1-6	-	TGTGCCAGCAGCGTAGTCCCGGATAATTCACCCCTCCACTTT	CASSVVPDNSPLHF
-	TRBV28	TRBJ2-1	-	TGTGCCAGCAGTTTTTCGGACAGAAAGAATGAGCAGTTCTTC	CASSFSDRKNEQFF
-	TRBV10-1	TRBJ2-7	-	TGCGCCAGCAGTTTGAACAGAGGGAGCGAGCAGTACTTC	CASSLNRGSEQYF
-	TRBV29-1	TRBJ2-7	-	TGCAGCGTCTTATTCAGGGACTCCTACGAGCAGTACTTC	CSVLFRDSYEQYF
TRBD2	TRBV27	TRBJ2-1	-	TGTGCCAGCAGTTACAACAGGGGAAGGAGGCTAGCGGGAGCCAATGAGCAGTTCTTC	CASSYNRGRRLAGANEQFF
-	TRBV27	TRBJ1-5	-	TGTGCCAGCAGTTCCCGCGGAGGGGAAAGCAATCAGCCCCAGCATTTT	CASSSRGGESNQPQHF
-	TRBV12-3/TRBV12-4	TRBJ2-3	-	TGTGCCAGCGGGGGGACTGATACGCAGTATTTT	CASGGTDTQYF
TRBD2	TRBV10-2	TRBJ2-1	-	TGCGCCAGCAGTGAGGGTCTAGCGGGGCACAATGAGCAGTTCTTC	CASSEGLAGHNEQFF
TRBD2	TRBV7-9	TRBJ2-7	-	TGTGCCAGCAGCTCCATTCTGACTAGCGGTACCTACGAGCAGTACTTC	CASSSILTSGTYEQYF
-	TRBV21-1	TRBJ1-6	-	TGTGCCAGCAGCGACAACACTACCGGGACAGGGACGGAGAATTCACCCCTCCACTTT	CASSDNTTGTGTENSPLHF
TRBD2	TRBV19	TRBJ2-5	-	TGTGCCAGTAGCTCGACTAGCGGGAGGGCCTCCCGGCACGAGACCCAGTACTTC	CASSSTSGRASRHETQYF
-	TRBV27	TRBJ2-3	-	TGTGCCAGCAGTCCGGAGAGGGGCACAGATACGCAGTATTTT	CASSPERGTDTQYF